Listed below are T cell receptor beta chains from one sample, sequenced in a study of blood T cells in healthy people across ages. TCRdb ran MiXCR on the 5' RACE reads and lists one entry per CDR3 protein. The data hold just under 900,000 distinct CDR3 sequences, with 25% to 30% observed a single time. The sample consisted of blood. All receptors derive from a woman aged 80 or over in good health. Both conserved end residues are part of each CDR3. The order of the fields is J gene, D gene, V gene, clone size, CDR3 DNA, CDR3 protein. A D gene is named only where the DNA matches it firmly. Rows give clone size only sometimes, using once, few, many, or a class for an expanded clone.

>TRBJ1-5|.|TRBV24-1|many
TGTGCCACCAGTGTCTCAGGCAATCAGCCCCAGCATTTT
CATSVSGNQPQHF
>TRBJ1-1|.|TRBV12-3/TRBV12-4|.
TGTGCCAGCAGCAACAAGCAAGGGAGAGGGACTGAAGCTTTCTTT
CASSNKQGRGTEAFF
>TRBJ1-6|.|TRBV20-1|few
TGCAGTGCTAGACTCAGGGAGGACTCACCCCTCCACTTT
CSARLREDSPLHF
>TRBJ2-3|TRBD2|TRBV24-1|.
TGTGCCACCAGTGATCCCCTAGCGGGGGGAAATGTAGATACGCAGTATTTT
CATSDPLAGGNVDTQYF
>TRBJ1-2|TRBD1|TRBV5-1|many
TGCGCCAGCAGCCTCGACAGGGGCGATGGCTACACCTTC
CASSLDRGDGYTF
>TRBJ2-7|.|TRBV5-1|many
TGCGCCAGCAGCTTGAGCGGGCGATACGAGCAGTACTTC
CASSLSGRYEQYF
>TRBJ1-1|TRBD1|TRBV7-9|.
TGTGCCAGCAGCTCGATACAGGGGGGAATCACTGAAGCTTTCTTT
CASSSIQGGITEAFF
>TRBJ1-5|.|TRBV6-2/TRBV6-3|.
TGTGCCAGCAGTTACTCCTCAGGGTCCAATCAGCCCCAGCATTTT
CASSYSSGSNQPQHF
>TRBJ1-6|TRBD1|TRBV7-2|few
TGTGCCAGCAGCTTTGACAGGGAGTCTACCCTCCACTTT
CASSFDRESTLHF
>TRBJ2-2|.|TRBV7-2|.
TGTGCCAGCAGCTTAATCGGGATTTCCGGGGAGCGGTTTTTT
CASSLIGISGERFF
>TRBJ2-3|TRBD2|TRBV6-5|many
TGTGCCAGCAGTCCTCTTGCTAGCGGTGGTGCAGATACGCAGTATTTT
CASSPLASGGADTQYF
>TRBJ2-5|TRBD1|TRBV20-1|many
TGCAGTGCTAGAGCCCCCGGGACAGCTGAGCAGTACTTC
CSARAPGTAEQYF
>TRBJ2-5|.|TRBV14|.
TGTACCAGCAGCCAAGCTGAGACCCAGTACTTC
CTSSQAETQYF
>TRBJ1-1|.|TRBV7-8|once
TGTGCCAGCAGCCTTGGGACGGTCATGAACACTGAAGCTTTCTTT
CASSLGTVMNTEAFF
>TRBJ2-2|.|TRBV18|few
TGTGCCAGCTCACCAGTGCCCTCGAACACCGGGGAGCTGTTTTTT
CASSPVPSNTGELFF
>TRBJ2-5|.|TRBV7-6|many
TGTGCCAGCAGCCCCGCTGGGACCGCCAAGACCCAGTACTTC
CASSPAGTAKTQYF